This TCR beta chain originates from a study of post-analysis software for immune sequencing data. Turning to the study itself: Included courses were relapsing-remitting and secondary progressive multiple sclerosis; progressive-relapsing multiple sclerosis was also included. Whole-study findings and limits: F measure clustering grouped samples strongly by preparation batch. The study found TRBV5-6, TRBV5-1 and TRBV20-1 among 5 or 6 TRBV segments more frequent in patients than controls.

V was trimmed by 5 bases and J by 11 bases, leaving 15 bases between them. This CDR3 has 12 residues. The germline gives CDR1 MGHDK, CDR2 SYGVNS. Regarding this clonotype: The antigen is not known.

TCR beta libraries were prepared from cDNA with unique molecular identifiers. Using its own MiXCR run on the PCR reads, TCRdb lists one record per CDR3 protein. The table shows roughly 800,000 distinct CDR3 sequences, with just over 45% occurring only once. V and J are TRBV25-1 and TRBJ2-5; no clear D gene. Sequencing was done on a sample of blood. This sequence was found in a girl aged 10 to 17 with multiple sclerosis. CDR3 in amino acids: CASSRSATEQYF. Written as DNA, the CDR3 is TGTGCCAGCAGTAGGTCTGCGACTGAGCAGTACTTC.